The 10 T cell receptor beta chains reported below all come from one sample, sequenced in a study of blood T cell repertoires in COVID-19. The assay was immunoSEQ multiplex PCR, and TCRdb's table has in-frame clones only and misses some. Of 15,000 to 20,000 clones listed, about nine tenths are singletons. Input material: peripheral blood. The source of these receptors is a man aged 50 or older with active COVID-19.

This clone was picked up one time. The chain uses TRBV7-9 and TRBJ2-3; 9 bases are shared with TRBD2. V lost 2 bases, J lost 3 bases, and 3 bases stayed unmatched. Germline lookup yields CDR1 SEHNR and CDR2 FQNEAQ (reference sequence). This CDR3 region has 15 residues. The DNA of the CDR3 is TGTGCCAGCAGCTTAAGTAGCGGGAGAACAGATACGCAGTATTTT. It codes for CASSLSSGRTDTQYF.

The rearrangement uses TRBV23-1 and TRBJ2-3; 7 bases line up with TRBD2. TRBV23-1 carries the ORF label, with uncertain function. The V gene end was trimmed by 0 bases and the J gene end by 4 bases; junction bases not matched to a gene: 10. The CDR3 is 17 residues long. The CDR3 DNA follows: TGCGCCAGCAGTCAATCGTGGCCAGCGGGAAAGGCAGATACGCAGTATTTT. Residues: CASSQSWPAGKADTQYF.

The chain employs TRBV11-3 and TRBJ2-1; D may be TRBD2 (6 bases). Germline V CDR1 and CDR2: SGHNT, YENEEA. V shed 2 bases and J shed 9 bases, with 17 bases lying between them. CDR3 length: 15 residues. CDR3 loop: CASSLYGEVSGEQFF. For the CDR3, the DNA is TGTGCCAGCAGCTTATATGGGGAGGTATCTGGTGAGCAGTTCTTC.

The chain has TRBV30 and TRBJ1-2; a possible D gene is TRBD1 (5 bases). V dropped 1 base and J dropped 4 bases, with 7 bases sitting between them. The CDR3 covers 12 residues. Germline V lookup: CDR1 GTSNPN, CDR2 SVGIG (reference sequence). DNA for the CDR3: TGTGCCTGGAGTGGGGGGGGCTATGGCTACACCTTC. Amino acid sequence: CAWSGGGYGYTF.

V usage is TRBV5-6 and J usage is TRBJ1-2, with 7 positions matching TRBD1. CDR1 is SGHDT, CDR2 YYEEEE, per germline. The CDR3 has 14 residues. The V and J ends lost 4 bases and 3 bases, in that order; junction bases with no gene match: 6. This chain's CDR3 is CASSPGTADYGYTF. Here the CDR3 DNA reads TGTGCCAGCAGCCCCGGGACAGCCGACTATGGCTACACCTTC.

The V call is TRBV6-2 or TRBV6-3, the J call TRBJ1-4, with D possibly TRBD1 on 6 matching bases. Germline V gene data show CDR1 as MNHEY and CDR2 as SVGEGT. The CDR3 runs 15 residues. Trimming shortened V by 6 bases and J by 5 bases, and 16 bases separated the two germline ends. CDR3 loop: CASSPDRRENEKLFF. CDR3 DNA sequence: TGTGCCAGCAGCCCCGACAGGAGAGAAAATGAAAAACTGTTTTTT.

The rearrangement joins TRBV3-1 (or the pseudogene TRBV3-2) to TRBJ2-5, with D maybe TRBD2 (5 bases). V lost 1 base to trimming and J lost 10 bases, with 16 bases between them. CDR3 length: 14 residues. CDR1 LGHDT and CDR2 YNNKEL come from the germline V gene (reference sequence). In DNA, the CDR3 is TGTGCCAGCAGCCAAGCTGTACGCCCGGGGAGCCAGTACTTC. Amino acids: CASSQAVRPGSQYF.

The V call is TRBV11-2, the J call TRBJ1-1; TRBD1 matches 7 bases. V lost 4 bases to trimming and J lost 0 bases; unmatched junction nucleotides: 5. Germline CDR1 SGHAT, CDR2 FQNNGV. The CDR3 spans 15 residues. Here the CDR3 reads CASSWGQIMNTEAFF. The CDR3 DNA is TGTGCCAGCAGCTGGGGACAGATTATGAACACTGAAGCTTTCTTT.

This rearrangement joins TRBV2 to TRBJ2-2; 9 nucleotides agree with TRBD1. The CDR3 contains 15 residues. V shed 8 bases, J shed 4 bases, and the junction held 8 bases outside the gene matches. Germline assignment: CDR1 SNHLY and CDR2 FYNNEI. CDR3 DNA: TGTGCCAGCGGAAAACGGGACAGGGCCACCGGGGAGCTGTTTTTT. Its protein product is CASGKRDRATGELFF.

The chain uses TRBV27 and TRBJ1-1; possible D gene TRBD1, 5 bases. V was cut by 6 bases and J by 1 base, with 12 bases left in between. The CDR3 runs to 14 residues. The germline gives CDR1 MNHEY, CDR2 SMNVEV (reference sequence). The CDR3 here is CASSEDIRNTEAFF. The CDR3 nucleotides are TGTGCCAGCAGCGAGGACATCCGGAACACTGAAGCTTTCTTT.